This TCR beta chain was captured in a study of Ad26.COV2.S vaccination and SARS-CoV-2 variants (TCRdb year 2021). At the level of the whole study: Donors in the vaccine arm were drawn from COV1001, a multicentre, randomized, double-blind, placebo-controlled phase I-IIa trial testing Ad26.COV2.S in healthy adults. Ad26.COV2.S was given intramuscularly at 5x10^10 or 1x10^11 viral particles, as a single shot or as two shots 56 days apart. Sequencing of the TCRbeta repertoire served to evaluate the specificity and breadth of SARS-CoV-2-reactive T cell receptors following Ad26.COV2.S vaccination. The TCR-sequenced set comprised around 32 samples: around 20 Ad26.COV2.S vaccine recipients, 5 placebo recipients and 8 SARS-CoV-2 convalescent individuals. Trial participants were randomized into five groups of five, in which low-dose or high-dose Ad26.COV2.S was given once or twice, or placebo was given on both occasions. Investigators did not know the trial group allocation while performing experiments and assessing outcomes. Study-wide conclusions, independent of this receptor: Vaccine and placebo recipients had similar non-spike TCR breadth, a finding consistent with the vaccine containing only spike. The study lacked the statistical power to compare responses across vaccine doses or regimens. After vaccination, spike-specific CD8+ and CD4+ T cell responses were reported to show substantial breadth. The authors noted that total T cell responses may have been underestimated by the TCR breadth and depth analyses. Ad26.COV2.S recipients had higher spike-specific TCR breadth than placebo recipients (P = 0.0014).

As concerns this clone: No antigen is known for it. Base quality data are lacking; no much larger clone is found one base away.

Including the terminal cysteine and phenylalanine, the CDR3 comprises 14 residues. CDR3 DNA only is kept here, 42 bases in frame from base 1. Deletion took 6 bases off V and 3 bases off J, with a span of 12 bases between the germline ends. The germline V gene (reference sequence) sets CDR1 to MNHEY and CDR2 to SMNVEV. The immunoSEQ Assay was used to sequence TCRbeta CDR3 regions. After extraction, genomic DNA underwent amplification by bias-controlled multiplex PCR, followed by high-throughput sequencing. The study's own analysis went as follows. Collapsing and filtering of sequences were performed to quantify the absolute abundance of each unique TCRbeta CDR3 region. T cell fraction was estimated by normalizing TCRbeta template counts to usable DNA, which was measured by amplifying reference genes present in all nucleated cells. Repertoire TCRs were annotated as SARS-CoV-2-specific by exact matching of V gene, CDR3 amino acid sequence and J gene to a known reactive TCR set. The reference SARS-CoV-2 TCR set came from MIRA and was filtered for enrichment in COVID-19-positive ImmuneCODE repertoires, removing public or cross-reactive TCRs. Drawing on the MIRA antigens, annotated TCRs were analysed further at the level of specific ORF or position within ORF. Depth was the summed frequency of annotated unique rearrangements, while breadth was defined as annotated unique rearrangements over total unique productive rearrangements. Two-sided Wilcoxon rank-sum tests were applied when comparing TCR breadth between groups. The source is immuneACCESS, and TCRdb retained only in-frame sequences with V and J called. Part of the clones is not carried over; for the studies checked, unresolved V genes explain less than half of this, and the remainder is unexplained. The D gene and trimming were derived from the DNA, and the V and J assignments and clone size from that table. The sample has about 400,000 clones on record, around 92% of them singletons. Clones ranked in the top ten supply about 1.7% of the sample.

Explained via the paper, the treatment or condition label denotes: roughly 19 received Ad26.COV2.S at low or high dose, single or two shots; several received placebo; per-sample allocation not given. Repertoires of vaccine and placebo recipients were sequenced from samples collected on day 63 after the first injection. Cohort 1b enrolled some 25 adults aged 18-55 years at a single site in Boston, USA, between 29 July and 7 August 2020. Ad26.COV2.S consisted of a replication-incompetent adenovirus type 26 vector by which a prefusion-stabilized SARS-CoV-2 spike protein from the original Wuhan strain was expressed.

This receptor chain uses TRBV27 and TRBJ1-5, and possibly TRBD1, on 5 matching bases. The material sequenced was peripheral blood, taken in a trial of Ad26.COV2.S vaccine versus placebo. This TCR was recovered from a person aged 18-65 years who received the Ad26.COV2.S COVID-19 vaccine or a placebo. The CDR3 in this case is CASRADRTNQPQHF. The bases read TGTGCCAGCAGGGCCGACAGAACCAATCAGCCCCAGCATTTT.